A single sample gave rise to the 25 T cell receptor beta chains below, sequenced in a study of blood T cell repertoires in COVID-19. The protocol was immunoSEQ multiplex PCR, while the TCRdb copy is restricted to in-frame clones and leaves out a portion. The sample lists 150,000 to 200,000 clones; roughly 88% were seen once. Sample: peripheral blood. These receptor sequences come from a man between 18 and 35 years old with COVID-19, enrolled during active disease.

The V gene is TRBV9, the J gene TRBJ2-7, with a tentative D call TRBD2 (6 bases). V was trimmed by 0 bases and J by 2 bases, leaving 12 bases between them. Looked up from germline, CDR1 is SGDLS and CDR2 is YYNGEE. This CDR3 is built from 15 residues. The DNA of the CDR3 is TGTGCCAGCAGCGTAGCGGCGGGAACCGCCTACGAGCAGTACTTC. Its protein product is CASSVAAGTAYEQYF.

CDR3 nucleotides: TGCAGCGTCCTGGACAGGGCCGCGGGGAACACTGAAGCTTTCTTT. It specifies CSVLDRAAGNTEAFF. V and J are TRBV29-1 and TRBJ1-1; 8 bases match TRBD1. Germline assignment: CDR1 SQVTM and CDR2 ANQGSEA. The ends lost 6 bases at V and 1 base at J; junction bases unmatched: 10. The CDR3 length is 15 residues.

The chain is built from TRBV21-1 and TRBJ1-6; TRBD1 was called by the table and not checked on the DNA. TRBV21-1 is assigned pseudogene status. The CDR3 loop spans 17 amino acids. CDR3 sequence reads: CASSKEDRASYNSPLHF. The CDR3 DNA follows: TGTGCCAGCAGCAAAGAGGACAGAGCCTCCTATAATTCACCCCTCCACTTT.

V gene TRBV21-1 combines with J gene TRBJ1-5. TRBV21-1 is a recognized pseudogene. The CDR3 is 13 amino acids. In DNA, the CDR3 is TGTGCCAGCAGGGCGGGACCTAATCAGCCCCAGCATTTT. Translated: CASRAGPNQPQHF.

V gene TRBV7-3 combines with J gene TRBJ2-2; D is unclear. Germline lookup yields CDR1 SGHTA and CDR2 FQGTGA. The length of the CDR3 is 14 residues. Trimming cost V 1 base and J 3 bases, with 6 bases left between them. Written as DNA, the CDR3 is TGTGCCAGCAGCTTAATCGCAGACACCGGGGAGCTGTTTTTT. It specifies CASSLIADTGELFF.

This chain joins TRBV27 and TRBJ1-5; perhaps TRBD1 as D (5 bases). V dropped 2 bases and J dropped 4 bases, with 9 bases sitting between them. Germline V gene data show CDR1 as MNHEY and CDR2 as SMNVEV (reference sequence). The CDR3 is 14 residues long. The CDR3 is CASSLQGTNQPQHF. DNA for the CDR3: TGTGCCAGCAGTTTACAGGGAACTAATCAGCCCCAGCATTTT.

The V and J genes are TRBV5-6 and TRBJ1-2, with 9 nucleotides matching TRBD1. Germline V lookup: CDR1 SGHDT, CDR2 YYEEEE. Trimming took 2 bases from V and 4 from J; bases not matched to a gene: 3. The CDR3 is 14 amino acids. CDR3 loop: CASSFGTGTYGYTF. CDR3 DNA sequence: TGTGCCAGCAGCTTCGGGACAGGGACCTATGGCTACACCTTC. Using reference TRBV5-6 and TRBJ1-2 for the parts outside the CDR3, the full variable domain is DAGVTQSPTHLIKTRGQQVTLRCSPKSGHDTVSWYQQALGQGPQFIFQYYEEEERQRGNFPDRFSGHQFPNYSSELNVNALLLGDSALYLCASSFGTGTYGYTFGSGTRLTVV.

The chain couples TRBV5-1 to TRBJ2-7; 9 bases are shared with TRBD2. Per germline, CDR1 SGHRS and CDR2 YFSETQ. This CDR3 has 15 amino acids. J lost 0 bases, V lost 4 bases, and 5 bases had no gene match. The CDR3 sequence: CASSIVLAGSYEQYF. The CDR3 DNA reads TGCGCCAGCAGCATCGTACTAGCGGGCTCCTACGAGCAGTACTTC.

V and J are TRBV7-9 and TRBJ1-6; D is unclear. Germline CDR1 is SEHNR and CDR2 is FQNEAQ (reference sequence). The V and J ends lost 1 base and 3 bases respectively, with 7 bases between them. The CDR3 has 15 amino acids. The CDR3 loop reads CASSLGTDYNSPLHF. The DNA of the CDR3 is TGTGCCAGCAGCTTAGGAACAGACTATAATTCACCCCTCCACTTT.

This clone was detected once. The rearrangement links TRBV4-3 to TRBJ2-1; 7 bases line up with TRBD1. After removal of 3 bases from V and 5 bases from J, the junction contained 4 bases not matched to a gene. Germline values: CDR1 LGHNA, CDR2 YSLEER. The CDR3 covers 14 residues. CDR3: CASSHGGQDNEQFF. The CDR3 DNA sequence: TGCGCCAGCAGCCATGGAGGACAGGACAATGAGCAGTTCTTC.

V usage is TRBV11-2 and J usage is TRBJ1-1; D may be TRBD1 (6 bases). Germline loops: CDR1 SGHAT, CDR2 FQNNGV. Trimming took 5 bases from V and 1 from J, leaving 11 bases between them. There are 14 residues in the CDR3. CDR3 amino acids: CASSLWTENTEAFF. As DNA, the CDR3 is TGTGCCAGCAGCCTCTGGACAGAGAACACTGAAGCTTTCTTT.

The V gene is TRBV7-9, the J gene TRBJ2-3; TRBD1 matches 9 bases. CDR3 length: 15 amino acids. V was pared by 5 bases and J by 2 bases, with 5 bases of the junction left unmatched. The V gene's germline CDR1 is SEHNR and CDR2 FQNEAQ (reference sequence). CDR3 nucleotides: TGTGCCAGCAGCCCCGGACAGGGGACCACAGATACGCAGTATTTT. This codes for CASSPGQGTTDTQYF. Full variable domain (outside the CDR3, taken from reference TRBV7-9 and TRBJ2-3): DTGVSQNPRHKITKRGQNVTFRCDPISEHNRLYWYRQTLGQGPEFLTYFQNEAQLEKSRLLSDRFSAERPKGSFSTLEIQRTEQGDSAMYLCASSPGQGTTDTQYFGPGTRLTVL.

The chain combines TRBV9 with TRBJ2-7; D gene ambiguous. The CDR3 extends over 15 amino acids. The V gene lost 0 bases and the J gene lost 3 bases, with 13 bases spanning the gap. Germline CDR1 is SGDLS and CDR2 is YYNGEE. This CDR3 reads CASSVAEQSIYEQYF. The DNA for the CDR3 is TGTGCCAGCAGCGTAGCTGAACAGAGTATCTACGAGCAGTACTTC.

The rearrangement uses TRBV3-1 (or the pseudogene TRBV3-2) and TRBJ2-1; TRBD1 agrees at 10 bases. Germline V lookup: CDR1 LGHDT, CDR2 YNNKEL (reference sequence). Trimming removed 2 bases from V and 0 bases from J; junction bases left unmatched: 13. CDR3 length: 20 amino acids. The CDR3 is CASSQTRWTGGYSSYNEQFF. The CDR3 DNA is TGTGCCAGCAGCCAAACCCGTTGGACAGGGGGTTATTCCTCCTACAATGAGCAGTTCTTC.

This chain uses TRBV2 with TRBJ2-7, with a weak D call TRBD2 (6 bases). Deletions cut 5 bases from V and 6 bases from J, with 17 bases between. CDR1 is SNHLY, CDR2 FYNNEI, per germline. The CDR3 loop spans 14 amino acids. DNA of the CDR3: TGTGCCAGCAGTACCACTTCGGGAGTGGGCGAGCAGTACTTC. As protein: CASSTTSGVGEQYF.

The rearrangement joins TRBV9 to TRBJ1-5; D is ambiguous. Trimming shortened V by 0 bases and J by 0 bases, and 13 bases separated the two germline ends. There are 17 residues in the CDR3. Germline V gene data show CDR1 as SGDLS and CDR2 as YYNGEE. Written as DNA, the CDR3 is TGTGCCAGCAGCGTAGGGGAGTCACCTGATAGCAATCAGCCCCAGCATTTT. Protein: CASSVGESPDSNQPQHF.

This clone was counted between two and nine times. The rearrangement links TRBV12-3 or TRBV12-4 to TRBJ1-6; D unclear. V was shortened by 1 base and J by 10 bases, with 8 bases between the two germline ends. The CDR3 loop spans 13 amino acids. The CDR3 DNA follows: TGTGCCAGCAGTTTAGTGTGGAGATCACCCCTCCACTTT. Amino acid sequence: CASSLVWRSPLHF.

The chain carries TRBV3-1 (or the pseudogene TRBV3-2) and TRBJ2-7; D possibly corresponds to TRBD1 (5 bases). The CDR3 length is 15 residues. With 5 bases removed from V and 2 bases from J, the gap between germline ends came to 16 bases. Germline loops: CDR1 LGHDT, CDR2 YNNKEL (reference sequence). The CDR3 region has the DNA TGTGCCAGCAGCGCACTACTAAGGGGCGCCTACGAGCAGTACTTC. This sequence encodes CASSALLRGAYEQYF.

The chain has TRBV24-1 and TRBJ2-3; 8 positions match TRBD1. Trimming cost V 3 bases and J 0 bases; bases outside gene matches: 13. CDR3 size: 19 residues. The germline V gene encodes CDR1 KGHDR and CDR2 SFDVKD. CDR3 bases: TGTGCCACCAGTGATATCCTACCCCGGGACAGGCTCAGCACAGATACGCAGTATTTT. Amino acid sequence: CATSDILPRDRLSTDTQYF.

V and J are TRBV24-1 and TRBJ2-7; TRBD1 is a possible D gene (6 bases). The germline V gene encodes CDR1 KGHDR and CDR2 SFDVKD. CDR3 length: 13 amino acids. V was clipped by 9 bases and J by 4 bases, with 15 bases between them. The CDR3 coding sequence is TGTGCCACCCTCAACAGGGATCGGTACGAGCAGTACTTC. This sequence encodes CATLNRDRYEQYF.

The V and J genes are TRBV28 and TRBJ1-5; 7 bases fit TRBD1. Germline values: CDR1 MDHEN, CDR2 SYDVKM. The CDR3 totals 18 residues. The V and J ends lost 5 bases and 7 bases, in that order; junction bases with no gene match: 20. For the CDR3, the DNA is TGTGCCAGCAGTCTTGGTCGTTGGGGTAGACAGGGCGGCCAGCCCCAGCATTTT. As protein: CASSLGRWGRQGGQPQHF.

V gene TRBV7-9 combines with J gene TRBJ1-3; D is unresolved. The V and J ends lost 6 bases and 3 bases respectively, with 9 bases between them. The length of the CDR3 is 13 residues. Germline CDR1 is SEHNR and CDR2 is FQNEAQ (reference sequence). The CDR3 DNA sequence: TGTGCCAGCAGGTATCTTTTTGGAAACACCATATATTTT. It encodes CASRYLFGNTIYF.

V usage is TRBV6-2 or TRBV6-3 and J usage is TRBJ1-5; D possibly corresponds to TRBD1 (5 bases). The germline V gene encodes CDR1 MNHEY and CDR2 SVGEGT. Trimming stripped 2 bases from V and 1 base from J, with 9 bases between. The CDR3 is 15 amino acids. CDR3 nucleotides: TGTGCCAGCAGTTACGCGGGGCTGAGCAATCAGCCCCAGCATTTT. It encodes CASSYAGLSNQPQHF.

V gene TRBV7-8 combines with J gene TRBJ2-2; TRBD1 matches at 9 bases. Germline V CDR1 and CDR2: SGHVS, FQNEAQ. The CDR3 spans 15 residues. The ends lost 5 bases at V and 2 bases at J; junction bases unmatched: 3. The CDR3 bases are TGTGCCAGCAGCCTACAGGGGGCTAACACCGGGGAGCTGTTTTTT. This sequence encodes CASSLQGANTGELFF.

The CDR3 loop is CASSFQGVDEAFF. CDR3 bases: TGTGCCAGCAGCTTTCAGGGGGTGGATGAAGCTTTCTTT. The chain combines TRBV5-4 with TRBJ1-1; 7 bases map to TRBD1. Germline CDR1 reads SGHNT; CDR2 reads YYREEE (reference sequence). The CDR3 contains 13 residues. Unmatched junction bases numbered 5, after V lost 2 bases and J lost 7 bases.